Listed below are T cell receptor beta chains from one sample, sequenced in a study of cytomegalovirus exposure and HLA in healthy donors. The assay was immunoSEQ multiplex PCR, and TCRdb's table has in-frame clones only and misses some. The data contain tens of thousands of clones, 80% to 95% of them singletons. Sequencing was done on a sample of PBMCs. These receptor sequences come from a woman in her 30s in good health and CMV-seronegative. Both conserved end residues are part of each CDR3. Expanded clones get a size class; other rows say once, few or many, or leave the size out.

abundance,v_gene,j_gene,CDR3aa
.,TRBV9,TRBJ1-2,CASSVFDRAYGYTF
.,TRBV7-9,TRBJ1-1,CASTTPGGGHQNTEAFF
.,TRBV29-1,TRBJ1-6,CSAGDGNSPLHF
.,TRBV7-3,TRBJ2-1,CASSLPGQNEQFF
.,TRBV6-1,TRBJ2-7,CASSYISQGEQYF
.,TRBV5-1,TRBJ2-7,CASSRLAEPYEQYF
.,TRBV19,TRBJ1-1,CASSLTGVSPEAFF
once,TRBV6-6,TRBJ1-3,CASRPGGAGNTIYF
.,TRBV7-3,TRBJ2-3,CASSLGGGATDTQYF
once,TRBV4-2,TRBJ2-2,CASSQVGGANTGELFF
once,TRBV7-2,TRBJ1-2,CASSSQYRVRGYGYTF
.,TRBV5-1,TRBJ1-1,CASSLGGGSTVAEAFF
.,TRBV28,TRBJ1-2,CASALGGPYGYTF
.,TRBV5-4,TRBJ1-1,CASSSGNTEAFF
few,TRBV28,TRBJ1-2,CASGDYGYTF
.,TRBV5-6,TRBJ1-2,CASSLSRTAYGYTF
once,TRBV7-3,TRBJ1-6,CASSLGGNSPLHF
.,TRBV4-1,TRBJ1-1,CASSPGQNTEAFF